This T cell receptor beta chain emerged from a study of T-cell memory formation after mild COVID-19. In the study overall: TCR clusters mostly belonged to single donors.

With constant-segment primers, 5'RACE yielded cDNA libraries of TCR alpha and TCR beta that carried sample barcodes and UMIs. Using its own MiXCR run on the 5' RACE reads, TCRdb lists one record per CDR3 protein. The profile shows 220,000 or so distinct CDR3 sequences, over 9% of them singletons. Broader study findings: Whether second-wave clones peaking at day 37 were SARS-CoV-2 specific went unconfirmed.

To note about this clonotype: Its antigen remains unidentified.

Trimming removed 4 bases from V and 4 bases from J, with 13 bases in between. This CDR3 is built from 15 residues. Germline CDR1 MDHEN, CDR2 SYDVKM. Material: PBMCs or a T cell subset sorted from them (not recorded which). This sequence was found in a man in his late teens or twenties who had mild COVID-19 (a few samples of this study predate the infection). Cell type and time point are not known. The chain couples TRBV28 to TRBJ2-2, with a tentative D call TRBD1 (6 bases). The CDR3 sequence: CASSSEQGPTGELFF. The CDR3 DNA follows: TGTGCCAGCAGTTCCGAGCAGGGGCCCACCGGGGAGCTGTTTTTT.